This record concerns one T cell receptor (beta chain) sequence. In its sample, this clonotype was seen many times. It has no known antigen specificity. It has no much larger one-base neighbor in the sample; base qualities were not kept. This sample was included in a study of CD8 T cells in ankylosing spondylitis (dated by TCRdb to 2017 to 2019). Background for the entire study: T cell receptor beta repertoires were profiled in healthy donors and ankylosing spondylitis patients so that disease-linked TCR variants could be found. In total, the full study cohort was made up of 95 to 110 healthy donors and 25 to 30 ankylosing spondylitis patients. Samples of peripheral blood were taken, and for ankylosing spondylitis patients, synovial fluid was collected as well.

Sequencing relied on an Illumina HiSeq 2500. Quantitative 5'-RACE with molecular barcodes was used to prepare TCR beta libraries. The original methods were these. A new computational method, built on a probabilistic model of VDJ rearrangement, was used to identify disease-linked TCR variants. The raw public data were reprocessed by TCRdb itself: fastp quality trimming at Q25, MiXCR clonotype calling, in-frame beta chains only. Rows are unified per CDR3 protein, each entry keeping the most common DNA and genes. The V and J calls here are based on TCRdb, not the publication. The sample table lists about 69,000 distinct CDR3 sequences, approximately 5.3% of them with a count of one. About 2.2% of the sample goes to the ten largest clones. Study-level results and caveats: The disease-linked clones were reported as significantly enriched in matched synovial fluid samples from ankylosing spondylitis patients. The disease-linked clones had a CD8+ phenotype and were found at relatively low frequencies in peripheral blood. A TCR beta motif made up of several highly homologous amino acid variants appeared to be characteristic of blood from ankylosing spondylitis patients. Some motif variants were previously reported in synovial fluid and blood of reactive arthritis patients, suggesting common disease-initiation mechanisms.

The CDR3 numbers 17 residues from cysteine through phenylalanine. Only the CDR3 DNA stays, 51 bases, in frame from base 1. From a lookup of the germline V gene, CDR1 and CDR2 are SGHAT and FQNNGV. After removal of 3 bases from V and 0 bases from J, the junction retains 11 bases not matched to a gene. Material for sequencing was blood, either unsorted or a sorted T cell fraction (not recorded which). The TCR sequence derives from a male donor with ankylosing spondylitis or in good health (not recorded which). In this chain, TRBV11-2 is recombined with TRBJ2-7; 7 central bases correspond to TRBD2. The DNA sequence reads TGTGCCAGCAGCTTCTCTGGGGGGTGGACTAGCTCCTACGAGCAGTACTTC. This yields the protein CASSFSGGWTSSYEQYF. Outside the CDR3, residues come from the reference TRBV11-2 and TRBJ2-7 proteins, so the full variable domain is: EAGVAQSPRYKIIEKRQSVAFWCNPISGHATLYWYQQILGQGPKLLIQFQNNGVVDDSQLPKDRFSAERLKGVDSTLKIQPAKLEDSAVYLCASSFSGGWTSSYEQYFGPGTRLTVT.